Listed here are 19 T cell receptor beta chains from one sample, sequenced in a study of PD-1 blockade in mismatch repair-deficient tumors. TCRdb keeps only in-frame clones here, not all; method: immunoSEQ multiplex PCR. This sample has tens of thousands of clones; 81% occur once, and the top ten carry roughly 2.5%. The sample here was peripheral blood, taken 12 weeks after starting pembrolizumab. All receptors come from an adult with mismatch repair-deficient cancer.

V and J are TRBV5-1 and TRBJ1-3; possibly TRBD1 for D (5 bases). The V gene's germline CDR1 is SGHRS and CDR2 YFSETQ. This CDR3 comprises 14 residues. Trimming pared 4 bases from V and 0 bases from J, leaving 8 bases between. The CDR3 sequence is CASSPGGSGNTIYF. Written as DNA, the CDR3 is TGCGCCAGCAGCCCTGGGGGCTCTGGAAACACCATATATTTT.

This chain links TRBV6-1 with TRBJ1-3; tentative D call: TRBD1 (6 bases). V was pared by 0 bases and J by 2 bases, with 14 bases between. This CDR3 contains 17 residues. The germline gives CDR1 MNHNS, CDR2 SASEGT. This CDR3 is CASSEAWAGAAGNTIYF. The CDR3 DNA reads TGTGCCAGCAGTGAAGCATGGGCGGGGGCTGCTGGAAACACCATATATTTT.

The gene calls are TRBV9 and TRBJ1-1; D remains unclear. The CDR3 has 14 residues. Trimming pared 3 bases from V and 1 base from J, leaving 10 bases between. CDR1 and CDR2 (germline): SGDLS, YYNGEE. CDR3 protein: CASSAPWGNTEAFF. CDR3 DNA sequence: TGTGCCAGCAGCGCACCGTGGGGGAACACTGAAGCTTTCTTT.

The chain recombines TRBV19 with TRBJ2-3; D remains unclear. V was clipped by 4 bases and J by 0 bases, with 14 bases between them. Germline-derived CDR1 and CDR2 are LNHDA and SQIVND (reference sequence). The CDR3 sequence is 16 residues long. CDR3 region: CASSNGISSSTDTQYF. The CDR3 DNA reads TGTGCCAGTAGTAACGGCATCTCTTCTAGCACAGATACGCAGTATTTT.

The V call is TRBV29-1, the J call TRBJ2-7, with 12 bases identical to TRBD2. The germline V gene has CDR1 SQVTM and CDR2 ANQGSEA. This CDR3 is built from 14 residues. Trimming at V came to 6 bases and at J to 6 bases, leaving 9 bases not matched to a gene. The CDR3 spells CSVAGLAGLLEQYF. CDR3 DNA: TGCAGCGTAGCCGGACTAGCGGGATTGCTCGAGCAGTACTTC.

The rearrangement links TRBV7-6 to TRBJ2-5; D call uncertain. Trimming left V 1 base short and J 1 base short, with 10 bases between. This CDR3 has 15 residues. The V gene's germline CDR1 is SGHVS and CDR2 FNYEAQ. The CDR3 here is CASSLGWAGQETQYF. The DNA for the CDR3 is TGTGCCAGCAGCTTAGGTTGGGCAGGCCAAGAGACCCAGTACTTC.

V usage is TRBV11-3 and J usage is TRBJ2-1, with D maybe TRBD2 (6 bases). The CDR3 has 13 residues. Germline CDR1 is SGHNT and CDR2 is YENEEA. The V gene lost 5 bases and the J gene lost 5 bases, with 10 bases spanning the gap. This CDR3 reads CASSLLAHNEQFF. In nucleotides, the CDR3 is TGTGCCAGCAGCCTACTAGCCCACAATGAGCAGTTCTTC.

The V and J genes are TRBV19 and TRBJ2-3; possibly TRBD2 for D (6 bases). V lost 4 bases and J lost 0, with 11 bases in between. The V gene's germline CDR1 is LNHDA and CDR2 SQIVND (reference sequence). The CDR3 extends over 15 amino acids. The CDR3 is CASSSQAGSTDTQYF. In DNA, the CDR3 is TGTGCCAGTAGTAGCCAGGCGGGGAGCACAGATACGCAGTATTTT. Full variable domain (remainder filled in from reference TRBV19 and TRBJ2-3): DGGITQSPKYLFRKEGQNVTLSCEQNLNHDAMYWYRQDPGQGLRLIYYSQIVNDFQKGDIAEGYSVSREKKESFPLTVTSAQKNPTAFYLCASSSQAGSTDTQYFGPGTRLTVL.

The chain couples TRBV18 to TRBJ2-7, with 7 bases matching TRBD2. CDR3 length: 14 amino acids. CDR1 and CDR2 from the germline V gene are KGHSH and LQKENI. Trimming cost V 4 bases and J 5 bases; bases outside gene matches: 8. The CDR3 is CASSLYGEGDEQYF. Here the CDR3 DNA reads TGTGCCAGCTCACTTTACGGGGAGGGAGACGAGCAGTACTTC.

The chain carries TRBV29-1 and TRBJ2-2; 9 bases are shared with TRBD1. With 6 bases clipped from V and 7 bases from J, the junction kept 9 bases outside the gene matches. This CDR3 comprises 14 residues. CDR1 is SQVTM, CDR2 ANQGSEA, per germline. CDR3 protein: CSVETGGPFGELFF. In nucleotides, the CDR3 is TGCAGCGTAGAGACAGGGGGTCCTTTCGGGGAGCTGTTTTTT.

The V and J genes are TRBV7-9 and TRBJ2-7; no firm D call. The CDR3 spans 14 residues. V lost 1 base and J lost 3, with 10 bases in between. Germline CDR1 SEHNR, CDR2 FQNEAQ (reference sequence). CDR3 nucleotides: TGTGCCAGCAGCTTAGGTGTCAGAATCTACGAGCAGTACTTC. This codes for CASSLGVRIYEQYF.

J is TRBJ1-2 and V is TRBV7-2; D call uncertain. Trimming removed 4 bases from V and 0 bases from J, with 0 bases in between. The CDR3 runs to 11 residues. Germline assignment: CDR1 SGHTA and CDR2 FQGNSA. DNA for the CDR3: TGTGCCAGCAGCTCTAACTATGGCTACACCTTC. Its protein is CASSSNYGYTF.

The chain joins TRBV19 to TRBJ1-5; tentatively, D is TRBD1 (6 bases). Germline lookup yields CDR1 LNHDA and CDR2 SQIVND (reference sequence). V shed 3 bases and J shed 6 bases, with 15 bases lying between them. The CDR3 length is 15 residues. Written as DNA, the CDR3 is TGTGCCAGTAGTATGGCCAGGGGAAGCGGTCAGCCCCAGCATTTT. This codes for CASSMARGSGQPQHF.

In this sample, this clone turned up a few times. The J gene is TRBJ1-2, the V gene TRBV25-1, with D possibly matching TRBD1 (6 bases). Trimming left V 5 bases short and J 8 bases short, with 12 bases between. The CDR3 length is 12 residues. Germline V gene lookup returns CDR1 MGHDK and CDR2 SYGVNS. The CDR3 is CASSTGSGGYTF. As DNA, the CDR3 is TGTGCCAGCAGTACAGGGTCTGGCGGCTACACCTTC.

J is TRBJ1-1 and V is TRBV28; tentatively, D is TRBD1 (6 bases). V gave up 6 bases and J gave up 2 bases, with 13 bases separating them. This CDR3 has 14 residues. CDR1 and CDR2 (germline): MDHEN, SYDVKM. For the CDR3, the DNA is TGTGCCAGCAGGGCCGGGACAAAAAACACTGAAGCTTTCTTT. Protein sequence: CASRAGTKNTEAFF.

V and J are TRBV29-1 and TRBJ1-2; D unclear. CDR3 size: 11 residues. Trimming removed 3 bases at V and 2 bases at J, with 4 bases between. CDR1 and CDR2 from the germline V gene are SQVTM and ANQGSEA. DNA for the CDR3: TGCAGCGTTGACTTAAACTATGGCTACACCTTC. This sequence encodes CSVDLNYGYTF. Full variable domain (rest looked up from reference TRBV29-1 and TRBJ1-2): SAVISQKPSRDICQRGTSLTIQCQVDSQVTMMFWYRQQPGQSLTLIATANQGSEATYESGFVIDKFPISRPNLTFSTLTVSNMSPEDSSIYLCSVDLNYGYTFGSGTRLTVV.

This rearrangement joins TRBV7-3 to TRBJ2-1, with 14 bases matching TRBD2. This CDR3 contains 16 residues. With V trimmed by 4 bases and J by 7 bases, 6 bases remained unmatched. Germline assignment: CDR1 SGHTA and CDR2 FQGTGA. This CDR3 reads CASSSGLAGARNEQFF. Written as DNA, the CDR3 is TGTGCCAGCAGCTCGGGACTAGCGGGAGCGAGGAATGAGCAGTTCTTC. Full variable domain (missing parts from reference TRBV7-3 and TRBJ2-1): GAGVSQTPSNKVTEKGKYVELRCDPISGHTALYWYRQSLGQGPEFLIYFQGTGAADDSGLPNDRFFAVRPEGSVSTLKIQRTERGDSAVYLCASSSGLAGARNEQFFGPGTRLTVL.

This chain connects TRBV11-2 to TRBJ1-5, with D maybe TRBD1 (6 bases). CDR3 length: 14 amino acids. Germline CDR1 SGHAT, CDR2 FQNNGV. Between the trimmed V and J ends, which lost 1 base and 9 bases, there was a span of 13 bases. The CDR3 DNA reads as TGTGCCAGCAGCTTAGGCCCAGGGGCCAGGCCCCAGCATTTT. It translates to CASSLGPGARPQHF.

This clone appeared a few times. This rearrangement joins TRBV7-2 to TRBJ2-3; TRBD2 matches 7 bases. The CDR3 covers 16 residues. CDR1 is SGHTA and CDR2 is FQGNSA in the germline V gene. Trimming at V came to 7 bases and at J to 5 bases, leaving 15 bases not matched to a gene. The chain's CDR3 is CASTPLGAGLGDTQYF. In DNA form, the CDR3 reads TGTGCCAGCACCCCCCTAGGAGCGGGATTAGGAGATACGCAGTATTTT.